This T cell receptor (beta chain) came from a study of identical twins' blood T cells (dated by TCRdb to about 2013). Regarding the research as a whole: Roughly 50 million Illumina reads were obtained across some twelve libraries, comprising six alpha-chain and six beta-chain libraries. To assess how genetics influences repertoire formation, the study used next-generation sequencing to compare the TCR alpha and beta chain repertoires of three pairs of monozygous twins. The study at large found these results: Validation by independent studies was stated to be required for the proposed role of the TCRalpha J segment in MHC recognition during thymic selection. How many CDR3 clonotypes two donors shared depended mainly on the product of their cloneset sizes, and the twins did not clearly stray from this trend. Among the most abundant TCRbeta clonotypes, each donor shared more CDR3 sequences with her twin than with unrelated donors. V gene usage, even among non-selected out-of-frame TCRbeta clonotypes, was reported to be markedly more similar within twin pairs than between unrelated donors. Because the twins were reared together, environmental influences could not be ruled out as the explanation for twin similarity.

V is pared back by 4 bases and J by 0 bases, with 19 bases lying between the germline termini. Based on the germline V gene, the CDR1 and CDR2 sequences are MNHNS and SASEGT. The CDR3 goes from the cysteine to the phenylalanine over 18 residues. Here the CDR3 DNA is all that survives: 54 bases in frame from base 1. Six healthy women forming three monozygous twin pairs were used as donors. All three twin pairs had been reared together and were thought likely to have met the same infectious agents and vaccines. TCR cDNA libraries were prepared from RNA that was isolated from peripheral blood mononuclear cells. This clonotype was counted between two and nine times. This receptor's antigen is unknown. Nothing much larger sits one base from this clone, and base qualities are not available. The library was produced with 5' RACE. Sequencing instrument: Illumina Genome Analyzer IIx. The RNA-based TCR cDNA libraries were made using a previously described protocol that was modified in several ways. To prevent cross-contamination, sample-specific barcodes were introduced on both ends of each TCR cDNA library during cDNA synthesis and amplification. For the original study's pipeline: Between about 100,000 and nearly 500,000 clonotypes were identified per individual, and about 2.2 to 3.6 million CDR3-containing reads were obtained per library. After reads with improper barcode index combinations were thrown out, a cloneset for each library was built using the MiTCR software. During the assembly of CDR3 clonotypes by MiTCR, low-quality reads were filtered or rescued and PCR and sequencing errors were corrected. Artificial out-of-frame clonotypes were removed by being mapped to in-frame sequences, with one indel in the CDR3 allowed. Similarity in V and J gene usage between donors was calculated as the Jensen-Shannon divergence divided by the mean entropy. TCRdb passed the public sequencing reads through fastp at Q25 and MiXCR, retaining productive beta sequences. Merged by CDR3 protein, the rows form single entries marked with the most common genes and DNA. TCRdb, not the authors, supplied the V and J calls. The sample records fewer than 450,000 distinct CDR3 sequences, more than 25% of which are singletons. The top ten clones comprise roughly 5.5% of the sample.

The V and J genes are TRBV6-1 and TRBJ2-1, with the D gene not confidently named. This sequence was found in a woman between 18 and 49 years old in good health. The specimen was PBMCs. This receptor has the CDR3 CASSGPPNRAISYNEQFF. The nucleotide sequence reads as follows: TGTGCCAGCAGTGGGCCCCCTAATCGGGCTATCTCCTACAATGAGCAGTTCTTC.